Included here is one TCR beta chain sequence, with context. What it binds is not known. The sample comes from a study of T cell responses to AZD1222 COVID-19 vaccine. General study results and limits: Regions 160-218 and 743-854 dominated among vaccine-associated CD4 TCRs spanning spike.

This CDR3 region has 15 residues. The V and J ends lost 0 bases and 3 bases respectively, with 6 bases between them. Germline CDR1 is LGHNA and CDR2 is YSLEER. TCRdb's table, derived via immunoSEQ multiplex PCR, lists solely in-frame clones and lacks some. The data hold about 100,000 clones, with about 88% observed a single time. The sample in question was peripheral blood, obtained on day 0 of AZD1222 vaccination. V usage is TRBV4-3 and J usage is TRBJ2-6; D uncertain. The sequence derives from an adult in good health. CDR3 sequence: CASSQDRGGANVLTF. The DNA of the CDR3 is TGCGCCAGCAGCCAAGACCGAGGTGGGGCCAACGTCCTGACTTTC.